This is a list of T cell receptor beta chains from one sample in a study of T cells in Graves' hyperthyroidism and ophthalmopathy. TCRdb reprocessed the multiplex PCR reads with MiXCR, giving one entry per CDR3 protein. The table includes some 400,000 distinct CDR3 sequences, about 18% detected once. What was sequenced was blood. Receptors originate from a woman under 30 with Graves' hyperthyroidism. The CDR3 runs from the conserved cysteine through the conserved F or W. Each record gives: J gene, CDR3 length, V gene, D gene, clone size, CDR3 DNA, CDR3 protein. A D gene is named only where the DNA matches it firmly. Only part of the rows carry a size: once, few, many, or a class if the clone is expanded.

J: TRBJ2-7; length: 14; V: TRBV28; D: -; size: many; DNA: TGTGCCAGCAGTTCGCGGGACAGAGCCTACGAGCAGTACTTC; CDR3: CASSSRDRAYEQYF
J: TRBJ1-1; length: 12; V: TRBV20-1; D: TRBD1; size: many; DNA: TGCTTGGCACAGGGGGAATGGACTGAAGCTTTCTTT; CDR3: CLAQGEWTEAFF
J: TRBJ2-7; length: 13; V: TRBV13; D: TRBD2; size: -; DNA: TGTGCCAGCCGGACTAGCGGAGCCTACGAGCAGTACTTC; CDR3: CASRTSGAYEQYF
J: TRBJ1-2; length: 18; V: TRBV11-2; D: TRBD1; size: many; DNA: TGTGCCAGCAGCTTAGATCTGCGCAGGACAGGAGCTAACTATGGCTACACCTTC; CDR3: CASSLDLRRTGANYGYTF
J: TRBJ1-5; length: 12; V: TRBV29-1; D: -; size: once; DNA: TGCAGCGTTGGTGAGGATTTGGGCATCCAGCATTTT; CDR3: CSVGEDLGIQHF
J: TRBJ1-2; length: 14; V: TRBV6-5; D: -; size: many; DNA: TGTGCCAGCAGTTACCCCGACAGCACCTATGGCTACACCTTC; CDR3: CASSYPDSTYGYTF
J: TRBJ2-6; length: 22; V: TRBV6-2/TRBV6-3; D: TRBD1; size: many; DNA: TGTGCCAGCAGTTACGGGCCATACTGGGGGACAGCGTGGAACTCTGGGGCCAACGTCCTGACTTTC; CDR3: CASSYGPYWGTAWNSGANVLTF
J: TRBJ2-3; length: 15; V: TRBV10-3; D: TRBD2; size: many; DNA: TGTGCCATCAACTCCGGGACTAGAAGCACAGATACGCAGTATTTT; CDR3: CAINSGTRSTDTQYF
J: TRBJ2-7; length: 17; V: TRBV9; D: -; size: many; DNA: TGTGCCAGCAGCGTAGCGGCAGGGGTGTTGAAAGCGTCCGAGCAGTACTTC; CDR3: CASSVAAGVLKASEQYF
J: TRBJ2-7; length: 15; V: TRBV7-8; D: -; size: many; DNA: TGTGCCAGCAGCCCGCGGACCACTCTATCCTACGAGCAGTACTTC; CDR3: CASSPRTTLSYEQYF
J: TRBJ2-7; length: 16; V: TRBV4-1; D: -; size: -; DNA: TGCGCCAGCAGCCAAATGTCCTACGGGAGCTCCTACGAGCAGTACTTC; CDR3: CASSQMSYGSSYEQYF
J: TRBJ1-2; length: 16; V: TRBV7-8; D: TRBD1; size: -; DNA: TGTGCCAGCAGCTTAGCGTACCGGGACAGGGAGTCTGGCTACACCTTC; CDR3: CASSLAYRDRESGYTF
J: TRBJ2-2; length: 14; V: TRBV7-3; D: TRBD2; size: many; DNA: TGTGCCAGCAGCCGGGGGGGCGACACCGGGGAGCTGTTTTTT; CDR3: CASSRGGDTGELFF